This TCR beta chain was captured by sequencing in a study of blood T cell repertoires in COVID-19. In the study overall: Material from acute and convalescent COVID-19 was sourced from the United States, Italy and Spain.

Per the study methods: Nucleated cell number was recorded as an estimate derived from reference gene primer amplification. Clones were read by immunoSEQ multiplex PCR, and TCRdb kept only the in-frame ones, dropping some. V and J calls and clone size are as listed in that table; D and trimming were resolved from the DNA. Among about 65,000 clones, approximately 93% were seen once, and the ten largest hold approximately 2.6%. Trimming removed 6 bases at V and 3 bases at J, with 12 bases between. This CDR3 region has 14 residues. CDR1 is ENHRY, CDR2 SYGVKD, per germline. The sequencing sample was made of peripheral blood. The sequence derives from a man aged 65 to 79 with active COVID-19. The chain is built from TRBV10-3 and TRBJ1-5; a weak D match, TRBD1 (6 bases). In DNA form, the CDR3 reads TGTGCCATCAGCCAGGGGTTTGACAATCAGCCCCAGCATTTT. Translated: CAISQGFDNQPQHF.